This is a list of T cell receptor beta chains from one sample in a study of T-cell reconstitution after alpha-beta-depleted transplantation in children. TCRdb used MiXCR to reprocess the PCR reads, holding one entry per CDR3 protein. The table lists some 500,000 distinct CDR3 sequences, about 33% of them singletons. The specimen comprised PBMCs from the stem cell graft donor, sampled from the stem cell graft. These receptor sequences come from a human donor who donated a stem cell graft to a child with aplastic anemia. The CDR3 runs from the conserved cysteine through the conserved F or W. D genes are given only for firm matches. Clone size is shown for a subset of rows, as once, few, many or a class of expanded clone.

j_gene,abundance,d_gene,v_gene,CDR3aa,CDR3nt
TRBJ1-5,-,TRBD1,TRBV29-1,CSVGGGAGNQPQHF,TGCAGCGTTGGAGGGGGCGCAGGCAATCAGCCCCAGCATTTT
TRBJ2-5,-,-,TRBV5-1,CASSATGRGQTQYF,TGCGCCAGCAGCGCCACAGGGAGGGGACAGACCCAGTACTTC
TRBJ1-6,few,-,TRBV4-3,CASSQVSDNNSPLHF,TGCGCCAGCAGCCAAGTTTCCGATAATAATTCACCCCTCCACTTT
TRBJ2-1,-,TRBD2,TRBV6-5,CASSHRLAINYNEQFF,TGTGCCAGCAGTCACCGACTAGCTATTAACTACAATGAGCAGTTCTTC
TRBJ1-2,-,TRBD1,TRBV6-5,CASSYGTGITYGYTF,TGTGCCAGCAGTTACGGGACAGGGATAACCTATGGCTACACCTTC
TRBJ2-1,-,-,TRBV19,CASSTVKSGVSPREQFF,TGTGCCAGTAGTACCGTAAAGTCGGGGGTGAGCCCTCGTGAGCAGTTCTTC
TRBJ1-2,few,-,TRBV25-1,CASSGALYGYTF,TGTGCCAGCAGTGGGGCCCTCTATGGCTACACCTTC
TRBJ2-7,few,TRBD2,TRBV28,CASKSGGPRDEQYF,TGTGCCAGCAAAAGCGGGGGGCCTAGGGACGAGCAGTACTTC
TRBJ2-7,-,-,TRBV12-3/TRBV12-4,CASSKSPHADEQYF,TGTGCCAGCAGTAAGAGCCCTCACGCGGACGAGCAGTACTTC
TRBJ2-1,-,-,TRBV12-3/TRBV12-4,CASSFGDHTYNEQFF,TGTGCCAGCAGTTTCGGGGATCATACCTACAATGAGCAGTTCTTC
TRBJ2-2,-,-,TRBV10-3,CAISESARGRGELFF,TGTGCCATCAGTGAGTCGGCAAGAGGACGCGGGGAGCTGTTTTTT
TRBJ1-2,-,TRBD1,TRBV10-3,CAISPVDREYGYTF,TGTGCCATCAGCCCCGTGGACAGGGAGTATGGCTACACCTTC
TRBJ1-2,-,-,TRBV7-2,CASSLDGIRDYTF,TGTGCCAGCAGCTTAGACGGTATAAGGGACTACACCTTC
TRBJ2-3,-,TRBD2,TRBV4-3,CASSQALAGAGTDTQYF,TGCGCCAGCAGCCAAGCTTTAGCGGGAGCTGGCACAGATACGCAGTATTTT
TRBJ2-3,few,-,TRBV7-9,CASAPPYTDTQYF,TGTGCCAGCGCCCCCCCGTACACAGATACGCAGTATTTT
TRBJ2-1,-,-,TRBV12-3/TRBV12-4,CASTASLFDPNEQFF,TGTGCCAGCACCGCGTCCCTATTTGACCCCAATGAGCAGTTCTTC
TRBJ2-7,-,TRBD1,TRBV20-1,CSADRGNYEQYF,TGCAGTGCCGACAGGGGCAATTACGAGCAGTACTTC
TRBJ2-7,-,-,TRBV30,CAWSVRAGAREQYF,TGTGCCTGGAGTGTAAGAGCAGGGGCCAGGGAGCAGTACTTC
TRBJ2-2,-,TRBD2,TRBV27,CASSLWQGGLAANTGELFF,TGTGCCAGCAGTTTATGGCAGGGCGGGCTAGCGGCTAACACCGGGGAGCTGTTTTTT
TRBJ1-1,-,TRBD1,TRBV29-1,CSAPGTGAPNTEAFF,TGCAGCGCCCCCGGGACAGGGGCCCCGAACACTGAAGCTTTCTTT